This T cell receptor (beta chain) stems from a study of blood T cells in healthy people across ages. Primed by a sample-barcoded 5' primer and a J-beta primer mix, a second PCR proceeded for roughly 7 to 11 cycles. TCRdb re-analysed the 5' RACE reads in MiXCR, keeping a single row per CDR3 protein. Among about 780,000 distinct CDR3 sequences, about 42% were seen once, and the ten largest hold 18%. This clonotype was found a few times. One end of the junction fails to match germline, which may point to a read error. The CDR3 spans 13 residues. Germline-derived CDR1 and CDR2 are GTSNPN and SVGIG (reference sequence).

The chain employs TRBV30 and TRBJ2-1; D is unclear. The clonotype comes from an elderly man in good health. The sample was blood. In DNA, the CDR3 is TGTGCCTGGAGTGTACCAGCCTACCATGAGCAGTTCTTC. Its protein is CAWSVPAYHEQFF.